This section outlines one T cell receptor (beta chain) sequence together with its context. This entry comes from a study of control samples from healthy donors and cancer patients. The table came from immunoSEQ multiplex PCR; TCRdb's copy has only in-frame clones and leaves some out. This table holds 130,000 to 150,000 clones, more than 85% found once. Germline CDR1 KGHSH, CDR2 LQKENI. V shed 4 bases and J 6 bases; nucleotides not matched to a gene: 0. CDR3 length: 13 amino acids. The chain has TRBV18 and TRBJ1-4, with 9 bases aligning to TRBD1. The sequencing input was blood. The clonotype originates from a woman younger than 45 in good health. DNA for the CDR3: TGTGCCAGCTCACGGGACAGGGATGAAAAACTGTTTTTT. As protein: CASSRDRDEKLFF.